The rows below give T cell receptor delta chains drawn from one sample of a study of gamma-delta chains in newborns, infants, children. TCRdb reprocessed the reads through CATT. The profile shows some 6,500 delta-chain clones, about 11% of them singletons. The material sequenced was blood. The receptor set was obtained from a child who was a newborn, infant or young child, either healthy, febrile or measles-vaccinated (not recorded which). The CDR3 runs from the conserved cysteine through the conserved F or W. D genes are given only for firm matches. Rows may omit the clone size; those that give it use once, few, many or a size class.

size	V	D	J	CDR3
medium-sized	TRDV2	TRDD3	TRDJ1	CACDTIPLDGGSLTDKLIF
few	TRDV2	TRDD3	TRDJ3	CACDTVGDSYWDTRQMFF
few	TRDV2	TRDD3	TRDJ3	CACDTILGDRSWDTRQMFF
NA	TRDV2	NA	TRDJ3	CACDVLSGVESSWDTRQMFF
few	TRDV2	TRDD3	TRDJ1	CACDTLGGRYTDKLIF
medium-sized	TRDV2	TRDD3	TRDJ1	CACDTLGDTRYTDKLIF
medium-sized	TRDV2	NA	TRDJ3	CACDTLPGGLRSSWDTRQMFF
few	TRDV2	NA	TRDJ1	CACDQVGVAMGTDKLIF
medium-sized	TRDV2	NA	TRDJ1	CACDTVGGRTDKLIF
few	TRDV2	TRDD3	TRDJ1	CACDVLAGLGDIRTDKLIF
medium-sized	TRDV2	TRDD3	TRDJ1	CACDTWGIQTKLIF
medium-sized	TRDV2	TRDD3	TRDJ1	CACDTLGEYTDKLIF
NA	TRDV2	NA	TRDJ1	CACDSVISSHDKLIF
NA	TRDV2	TRDD3	TRDJ1	CACDTVGDTYTDKLIF
medium-sized	TRDV2	NA	TRDJ1	CACDTVGTPDKLIF
few	TRDV2	TRDD3	TRDJ1	CACDTLLGENTDKLIF
few	TRDV2	TRDD3	TRDJ1	CACDTIGRLGETDKLIF
NA	TRDV2	NA	TRDJ1	CACDPLSYQRDTGGVTDKPIF
NA	TRDV2	TRDD3	TRDJ3	CACDLLGGPSWDTRQMFF
NA	TRDV1	TRDD3	TRDJ1	CALGELDPITWSGGPVDKLIF
few	TRDV2	TRDD3	TRDJ3	CACDTLLGDTHLSSWDTRQMFF
few	TRDV2	NA	TRDJ1	CACDTLRSPGGPPPYTDKLIF
NA	TRDV2	TRDD3	TRDJ1	CACDALTGGRYTDKLIF
NA	TRDV2	TRDD3	TRDJ1	CACDRAGGSGGFRGTDKLIF